What follows are 26 T cell receptor beta chains derived from one specimen sequenced in a study of T cell changes during pregnancy in multiple sclerosis. TCRdb's copy holds only in-frame clones and misses some; the assay was immunoSEQ multiplex PCR. The table lists about 46,000 clones, more than 85% of them singletons. The source material was CD8+ T cells from peripheral blood mononuclear cells, sampled in the second trimester of pregnancy. Every receptor here comes from a female donor with multiple sclerosis, enrolled in a pregnancy study.

The V and J genes are TRBV7-9 and TRBJ2-2, with D possibly TRBD2 on 6 matching bases. The V end lost 5 bases, the J end lost 1 base, and 14 bases lay between the germline ends. The CDR3 runs to 16 residues. The germline CDR1 and CDR2 sequences are SEHNR and FQNEAQ (reference sequence). CDR3 amino acids: CASSAVGTQNTGELFF. The CDR3 DNA reads TGTGCCAGCAGCGCCGTCGGGACTCAGAACACCGGGGAGCTGTTTTTT.

The chain joins TRBV4-2 to TRBJ2-7; no definite D call. Trimming took 4 bases from V and 2 from J, leaving 6 bases between them. The CDR3 has 12 residues. Germline V lookup: CDR1 LGHNA, CDR2 YNFKEQ. The DNA of the CDR3 is TGTGCCAGCAGCCCAAATCCCTACGAGCAGTACTTC. It codes for CASSPNPYEQYF.

The V and J genes are TRBV11-2 and TRBJ2-7; the match to TRBD2 covers 9 bases. Germline V lookup: CDR1 SGHAT, CDR2 FQNNGV. With V trimmed by 6 bases and J by 2 bases, 5 bases remained unmatched. This CDR3 comprises 14 residues. CDR3 sequence (DNA): TGTGCCAGCAGACCGGGACTAGCCCCCTACGAGCAGTACTTC. It specifies CASRPGLAPYEQYF.

The V and J genes are TRBV9 and TRBJ2-7; 8 nucleotides match TRBD2. The CDR3 spans 14 residues. Germline V gene data show CDR1 as SGDLS and CDR2 as YYNGEE. J lost 5 bases, V lost 1 base, and 5 bases had no gene match. CDR3 sequence reads: CASSVSGTRDEQYF. The CDR3 bases are TGTGCCAGCAGCGTATCCGGGACTAGGGACGAGCAGTACTTC. The whole variable domain, remainder taken from reference TRBV9 and TRBJ2-7, is DSGVTQTPKHLITATGQRVTLRCSPRSGDLSVYWYQQSLDQGLQFLIQYYNGEERAKGNILERFSAQQFPDLHSELNLSSLELGDSALYFCASSVSGTRDEQYFGPGTRLTVT.

The chain uses TRBV7-2 and TRBJ2-3, with D unclear. The germline gives CDR1 SGHTA, CDR2 FQGNSA. V was trimmed by 2 bases and J by 3 bases, leaving 6 bases between them. The CDR3 is 13 amino acids. CDR3 loop: CASSLTATDTQYF. CDR3 nucleotides: TGTGCCAGCAGCTTAACAGCTACAGATACGCAGTATTTT.

This rearrangement joins TRBV4-1 to TRBJ1-6; the match to TRBD1 covers 9 bases. The V and J ends lost 8 bases and 1 base, in that order; junction bases with no gene match: 18. The CDR3 runs 20 residues. Germline assignment: CDR1 MGHRA and CDR2 YSYEKL. The CDR3, as DNA: TGCGCCAGCGCCCCCCTCGCGGGACAGGGACCTAATTCCTATAATTCACCCCTCCACTTT. The encoded protein is CASAPLAGQGPNSYNSPLHF.

This clone was observed once. The CDR3 sequence: CAWSAGTGARDEQFF. The CDR3 region has the DNA TGTGCCTGGAGCGCCGGGACAGGGGCGCGCGATGAGCAGTTCTTC. The J gene is TRBJ2-1, the V gene TRBV30; 10 nucleotides line up with TRBD1. In germline, CDR1 is GTSNPN, CDR2 SVGIG (reference sequence). V lost 3 bases and J lost 8; bases outside the gene matches: 10. The CDR3 is 15 amino acids.

V gene TRBV5-6 combines with J gene TRBJ2-5, with a tentative D call TRBD2 (7 bases). Germline loops: CDR1 SGHDT, CDR2 YYEEEE. Trimming took off 3 bases at V and 5 bases at J, with 20 bases between the two ends. CDR3 size: 16 residues. The CDR3 region is CASSSPRGGAHETQYF. CDR3 sequence (DNA): TGTGCCAGCAGCTCCCCTAGGGGGGGGGCCCACGAGACCCAGTACTTC.

The chain is built from TRBV5-6 and TRBJ1-2; possible D gene TRBD1, 6 bases. Germline CDR1 and CDR2: SGHDT and YYEEEE. This CDR3 is 15 amino acids long. Trimming stripped 4 bases from V and 3 bases from J, with 16 bases between. The CDR3 is CASSHKQGPDYGYTF. The DNA for the CDR3 is TGTGCCAGCAGCCATAAACAGGGACCGGACTATGGCTACACCTTC.

The chain links TRBV5-5 to TRBJ2-3; D might be TRBD1 (6 bases). Germline V gene lookup returns CDR1 SGHKS and CDR2 YYEKEE (reference sequence). This CDR3 comprises 16 residues. V lost 4 bases, J lost 0 bases, and 15 bases lay in between. CDR3 protein: CASSNLTGSSTDTQYF. In DNA, the CDR3 is TGTGCCAGCAGCAACCTCACAGGGTCAAGCACAGATACGCAGTATTTT. Supplemented by reference TRBV5-5 and TRBJ2-3, the full variable domain reads DAGVTQSPTHLIKTRGQQVTLRCSPISGHKSVSWYQQVLGQGPQFIFQYYEKEERGRGNFPDRFSARQFPNYSSELNVNALLLGDSALYLCASSNLTGSSTDTQYFGPGTRLTVL.

This rearrangement joins TRBV4-3 to TRBJ2-7; weak D call: TRBD1 (6 bases). Trimming stripped 1 base from V and 0 bases from J, with 16 bases between. The V gene's germline CDR1 is LGHNA and CDR2 YSLEER. The CDR3 is 17 residues long. The CDR3 is CASSQGPGTSISYEQYF. In DNA form, the CDR3 reads TGCGCCAGCAGCCAAGGACCCGGGACAAGCATCTCCTACGAGCAGTACTTC.

The genes are TRBV7-3 and TRBJ2-2; D is uncertain. The CDR3 runs 15 residues. The ends were cut back, 5 bases at V and 6 bases at J, with 16 bases in the middle. The germline CDR1 and CDR2 sequences are SGHTA and FQGTGA. The CDR3 here is CASSDGSTRPGELFF. The CDR3 nucleotides read TGTGCCAGCAGCGATGGGTCGACAAGGCCCGGGGAGCTGTTTTTT.

V gene TRBV6-4 combines with J gene TRBJ2-1; the D gene is possibly TRBD1 (6 bases). Trimming removed 0 bases at V and 6 bases at J, with 12 bases between. Germline V gene data show CDR1 as MRHNA and CDR2 as SNTAGT. The CDR3 consists of 15 residues. In DNA form, the CDR3 reads TGTGCCAGCAGTGACTCAGGGGGATCGGGCAATGAGCAGTTCTTC. Protein sequence: CASSDSGGSGNEQFF.

This clone was counted a single time. The chain links TRBV14 to TRBJ1-1; D remains unclear. CDR3 size: 12 residues. The V gene's germline CDR1 is SGHDN and CDR2 FVKESK. V was clipped by 4 bases and J by 6 bases, with 9 bases between them. CDR3 residues: CASSPNYAEAFF. Written as DNA, the CDR3 is TGTGCCAGCAGCCCTAATTACGCTGAAGCTTTCTTT.

This clone has a handful of counts. The V and J genes are TRBV4-1 and TRBJ1-5; D possibly corresponds to TRBD1 (6 bases). Germline CDR1 reads MGHRA; CDR2 reads YSYEKL. The CDR3 contains 15 residues. Trimming removed 0 bases at V and 2 bases at J, with 8 bases between. DNA for the CDR3: TGCGCCAGCAGCCAAGAAAGACAGGGCAATCAGCCCCAGCATTTT. It encodes CASSQERQGNQPQHF.

This clone has only one observation. The V gene is TRBV9, the J gene TRBJ2-6, with 8 bases identical to TRBD1. The junction had 10 bases not matched to a gene; V was cut back by 2 bases and J by 0 bases. Per the germline V gene, CDR1 is SGDLS and CDR2 is YYNGEE. CDR3 size: 19 residues. The CDR3 loop reads CASSVSRDRPLSGANVLTF. The CDR3 DNA follows: TGTGCCAGCAGCGTTTCTCGGGACAGGCCTCTCTCTGGGGCCAACGTCCTGACTTTC.

This chain links TRBV7-2 with TRBJ1-1; 10 positions agree with TRBD1. The CDR3 totals 15 residues. The junction had 8 bases not matched to a gene; V was cut back by 0 bases and J by 10 bases. The germline V gene has CDR1 SGHTA and CDR2 FQGNSA. This CDR3 reads CASSLAGQGDLVAFF. The DNA of the CDR3 is TGTGCCAGCAGCTTAGCCGGACAGGGGGACTTGGTAGCTTTCTTT.

The J gene is TRBJ2-7, the V gene TRBV4-2; 8 nucleotides line up with TRBD2. CDR3 size: 15 residues. CDR1 is LGHNA and CDR2 is YNFKEQ in the germline V gene. J gave up 3 bases and V 0 bases, and 4 bases lay outside the gene matches. The CDR3 coding sequence is TGTGCCAGCAGCCAAGACCCGGGACTAGTCTACGAGCAGTACTTC. Residues: CASSQDPGLVYEQYF.

This clone has a single count. The chain carries TRBV29-1 and TRBJ1-2; 9 bases align to TRBD1. This CDR3 is built from 15 residues. Germline CDR1 and CDR2: SQVTM and ANQGSEA. Trimming removed 6 bases from V and 1 base from J; junction bases left unmatched: 9. Here the CDR3 reads CSVTGGPTGNYGYTF. In DNA form, the CDR3 reads TGCAGCGTGACAGGGGGGCCAACCGGTAACTATGGCTACACCTTC.

V is TRBV13 and J is TRBJ1-1; TRBD1 matches at 8 bases. Germline V gene sequence: CDR1 PRHDT, CDR2 FYEKMQ (reference sequence). After removal of 5 bases from V and 5 bases from J, the junction contained 10 bases not matched to a gene. The CDR3 loop spans 15 amino acids. The CDR3: CASSQTTGGGTEAFF. As DNA, the CDR3 is TGTGCCAGCAGCCAGACCACAGGGGGAGGGACTGAAGCTTTCTTT. Complete variable domain (other parts from reference TRBV13 and TRBJ1-1): AAGVIQSPRHLIKEKRETATLKCYPIPRHDTVYWYQQGPGQDPQFLISFYEKMQSDKGSIPDRFSAQQFSDYHSELNMSSLELGDSALYFCASSQTTGGGTEAFFGQGTRLTVV.

The V gene is TRBV7-6, the J gene TRBJ1-4; 7 nucleotides agree with TRBD1. The CDR3 sequence is 15 residues long. V was clipped by 5 bases and J by 8 bases; unmatched bases: 11. Germline CDR1 reads SGHVS; CDR2 reads FNYEAQ. In nucleotides, the CDR3 is TGTGCCAGCAGCACTTACAGGGGCGCGAGGGAAAAACTGTTTTTT. It translates to CASSTYRGAREKLFF.

The chain couples TRBV11-3 to TRBJ2-1, with D maybe TRBD1 (6 bases). The CDR3 length is 17 residues. Trimming shortened V by 1 base and J by 5 bases, and 18 bases separated the two germline ends. CDR1 is SGHNT and CDR2 is YENEEA in the germline V gene. The CDR3 DNA reads TGTGCCAGCAGCTTAGTCCACGGGAACCAGGGGCACAATGAGCAGTTCTTC. This sequence encodes CASSLVHGNQGHNEQFF.

The CDR3 DNA sequence: TGTGCCATCAGTGAGGGGACAGGGAATAGGAACACTGAAGCTTTCTTT. Protein sequence: CAISEGTGNRNTEAFF. V is TRBV10-3 and J is TRBJ1-1; 9 nucleotides line up with TRBD1. The V gene end was trimmed by 2 bases and the J gene end by 1 base; junction bases not matched to a gene: 5. Germline CDR1 is ENHRY and CDR2 is SYGVKD. CDR3 length: 16 amino acids.

This chain links TRBV7-9 with TRBJ2-7, with a weak D call TRBD2 (5 bases). V was cut by 8 bases and J by 4 bases, with 18 bases left in between. The CDR3 runs 14 residues. CDR1 SEHNR and CDR2 FQNEAQ come from the germline V gene (reference sequence). The CDR3 DNA reads as TGTGCCAGCGCCACACGGGAAGGGTGGTACGAGCAGTACTTC. Residues: CASATREGWYEQYF.

The chain employs TRBV27 and TRBJ1-2; unclear D gene. The CDR3 covers 14 residues. Trimming pared 0 bases from V and 1 base from J, leaving 6 bases between. Germline CDR1 and CDR2: MNHEY and SMNVEV (reference sequence). For the CDR3, the DNA is TGTGCCAGCAGTTTATCCGGGGTTAACTATGGCTACACCTTC. It encodes CASSLSGVNYGYTF.

This clone was seen once. V and J are TRBV6-4 and TRBJ2-6, with 11 bases lining up with TRBD1. This CDR3 region has 17 residues. V lost 2 bases and J lost 0; bases outside the gene matches: 0. Germline V gene sequence: CDR1 MRHNA, CDR2 SNTAGT. DNA for the CDR3: TGTGCCAGCAGTGACGGGACAGGGGGCTCTGGGGCCAACGTCCTGACTTTC. Encoded protein: CASSDGTGGSGANVLTF.